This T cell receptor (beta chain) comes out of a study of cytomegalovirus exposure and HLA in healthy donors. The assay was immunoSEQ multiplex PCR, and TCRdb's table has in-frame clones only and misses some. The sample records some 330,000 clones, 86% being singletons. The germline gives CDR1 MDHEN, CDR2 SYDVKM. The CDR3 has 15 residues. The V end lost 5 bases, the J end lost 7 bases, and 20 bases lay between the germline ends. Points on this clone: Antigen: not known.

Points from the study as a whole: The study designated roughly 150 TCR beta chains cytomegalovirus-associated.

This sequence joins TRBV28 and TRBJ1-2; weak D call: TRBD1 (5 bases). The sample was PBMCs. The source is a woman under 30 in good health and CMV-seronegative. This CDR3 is CASSPDSSTGSGYTF. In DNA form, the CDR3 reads TGTGCCAGCAGTCCCGACAGTTCCACCGGGTCTGGCTACACCTTC.